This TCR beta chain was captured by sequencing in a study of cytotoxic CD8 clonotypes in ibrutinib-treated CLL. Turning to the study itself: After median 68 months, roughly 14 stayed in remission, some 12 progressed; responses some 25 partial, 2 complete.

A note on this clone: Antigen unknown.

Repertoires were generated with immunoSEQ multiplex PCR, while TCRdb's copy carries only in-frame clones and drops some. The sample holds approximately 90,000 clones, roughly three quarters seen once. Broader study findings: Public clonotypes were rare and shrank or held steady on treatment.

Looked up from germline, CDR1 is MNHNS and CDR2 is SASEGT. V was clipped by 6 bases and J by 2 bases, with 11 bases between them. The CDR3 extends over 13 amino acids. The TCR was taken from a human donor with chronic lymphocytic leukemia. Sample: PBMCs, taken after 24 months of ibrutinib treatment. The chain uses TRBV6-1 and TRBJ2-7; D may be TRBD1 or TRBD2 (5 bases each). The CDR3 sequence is CASRGETAYEQYF. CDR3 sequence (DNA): TGTGCCAGCAGAGGGGAGACAGCCTACGAGCAGTACTTC.